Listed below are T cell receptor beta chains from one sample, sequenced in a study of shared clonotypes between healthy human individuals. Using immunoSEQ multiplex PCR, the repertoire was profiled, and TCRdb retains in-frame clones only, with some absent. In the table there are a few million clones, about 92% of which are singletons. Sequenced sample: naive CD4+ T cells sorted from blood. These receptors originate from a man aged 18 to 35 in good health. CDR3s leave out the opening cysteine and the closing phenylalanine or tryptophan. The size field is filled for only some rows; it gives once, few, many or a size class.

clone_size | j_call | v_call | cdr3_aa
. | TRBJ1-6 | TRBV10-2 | ASSESATPSSYNSPLH
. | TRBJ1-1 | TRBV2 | ASSSIGDSEAF
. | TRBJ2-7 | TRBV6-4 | ASRDWGQVPSYEQY
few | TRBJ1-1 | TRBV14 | ASSYGTPSVGTEAF
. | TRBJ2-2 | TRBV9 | ASSRLVNTGELF
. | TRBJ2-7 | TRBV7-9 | ASSLGQGNYEQY
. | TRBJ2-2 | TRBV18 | ASSPGGQGFTGELF
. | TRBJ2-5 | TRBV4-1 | ASSHRLAGHREETQY
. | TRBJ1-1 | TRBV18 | ASSLSDREAF
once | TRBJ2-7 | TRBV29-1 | SVGLRLALHEQY
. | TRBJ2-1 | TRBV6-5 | ASSYSGASSYNEQF
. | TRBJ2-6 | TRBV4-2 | ASSQDTGYGANVLT
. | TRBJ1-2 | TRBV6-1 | ASSVPQGSYT
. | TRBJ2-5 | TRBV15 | ATSRDLATSGGFETQY
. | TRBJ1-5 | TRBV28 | ASSRDRNQPQH
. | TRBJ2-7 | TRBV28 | ASASAQGATYEQY
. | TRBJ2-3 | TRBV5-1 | ASSFDGSTDTQY
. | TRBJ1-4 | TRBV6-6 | ASSDTQGTNEKLF
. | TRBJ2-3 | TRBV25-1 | ASSDLSLGGKQY
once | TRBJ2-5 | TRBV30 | ACSIKGAGETQY
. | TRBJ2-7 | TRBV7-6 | ASSLGQGLYEQY
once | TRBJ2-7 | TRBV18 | ASSPGASYEQY
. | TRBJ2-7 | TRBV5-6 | ASSQDRVAEQY
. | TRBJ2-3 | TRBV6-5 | ASSYSVVSTDTQY
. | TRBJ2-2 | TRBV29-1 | SVGGGQGSPGELF
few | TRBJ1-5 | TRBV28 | ASAGYWNQPQH
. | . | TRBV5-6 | ASSLVSIDRVEQY
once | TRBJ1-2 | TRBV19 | ASSIDLKGQGFGGYT
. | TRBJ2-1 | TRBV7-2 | ASSPRGHSNNEQF